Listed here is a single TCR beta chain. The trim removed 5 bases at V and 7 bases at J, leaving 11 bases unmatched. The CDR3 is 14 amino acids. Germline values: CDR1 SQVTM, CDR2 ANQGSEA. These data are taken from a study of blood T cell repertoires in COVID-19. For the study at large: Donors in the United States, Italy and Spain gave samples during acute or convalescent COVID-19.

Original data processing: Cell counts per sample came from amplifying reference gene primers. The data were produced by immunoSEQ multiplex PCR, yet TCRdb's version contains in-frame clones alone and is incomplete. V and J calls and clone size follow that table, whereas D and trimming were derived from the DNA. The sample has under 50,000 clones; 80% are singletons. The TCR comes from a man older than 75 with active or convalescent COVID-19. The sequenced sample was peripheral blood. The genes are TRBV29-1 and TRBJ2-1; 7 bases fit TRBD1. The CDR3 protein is CSVRKGALKNEQFF. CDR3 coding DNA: TGCAGCGTTCGGAAGGGGGCCCTTAAAAATGAGCAGTTCTTC.